The entry below gives a single T cell receptor beta chain sequence along with its context. The antigen remains unidentified. RNA in amounts of roughly 0.5 to 1 ug was reverse transcribed with random hexamers. Amplification of TCR beta CDR3 was carried out by immunoSEQ multiplex PCR, which covered 54 Vbeta and 13 Jbeta segments. TCRdb fed the immunoSEQ multiplex PCR reads into MiXCR, producing one record per CDR3 protein. The sample records 150,000 to 250,000 distinct CDR3 sequences, more than 90% being singletons. Germline CDR1 LGHDT, CDR2 YNNKEL (reference sequence). Trimming removed 6 bases from V and 2 bases from J, with 13 bases in between. The CDR3 has 14 residues. Sequencing of TCR beta was carried out in blood CD8+ and CD4+ T cells. It was negative isolation that provided the CD8+ and CD4+ T cells, whereas TEMRA cells were enriched by FACS. The data belong to a study of CD8 T cells in Susac syndrome. Study-wide results and caveats: The number of individuals included in the study's TCR sequencing and HLA analysis was acknowledged as relatively small.

The TCR originated in a human donor with multiple sclerosis. Sequenced sample: CD4+ T cells from PBMCs. The chain combines TRBV3-1 with TRBJ1-1; D is undetermined. CDR3 region: CASRARDLNTEAFF. The CDR3 DNA is TGTGCCAGCAGGGCCCGCGACCTAAACACTGAAGCTTTCTTT.